The 7 T cell receptor beta chains in this list originate from one sample, sequenced in a study of OX40 agonist ivuxolimab in advanced cancers. Only in-frame clones appear in the TCRdb table, and some are missing; sequencing was by immunoSEQ multiplex PCR. The top ten hold 13% of the sample, which has tens of thousands of clones, 85% to 90% seen once. Sample: CD4+ or CD8+ T cells sorted from blood, taken in a trial of the OX40 agonist ivuxolimab. These receptors were collected from an adult with an advanced solid tumor such as melanoma, head and neck, liver or kidney cancer.

The chain employs TRBV28 and TRBJ2-7; D gene ambiguous. The CDR3 is 14 amino acids. CDR1 and CDR2 (germline): MDHEN, SYDVKM. Trimming shortened V by 7 bases and J by 3 bases, and 16 bases separated the two germline ends. The CDR3: CASTFSDDLYEQYF. CDR3 sequence (DNA): TGTGCCAGCACATTCTCGGACGACCTCTACGAGCAGTACTTC.

As for this clone: A much bigger clone sits one base away, suggesting this may be a read error. V and J are TRBV2 and TRBJ2-7, with TRBD2 as a possible D gene (6 bases). Trimming cost V 6 bases and J 6 bases, with 18 bases left between them. CDR1 is SNHLY and CDR2 is FYNNEI in the germline V gene. This CDR3 spans 14 amino acids. CDR3 sequence reads: CASRPGAGTGEQYF. Here the CDR3 DNA reads TGTGCCAGCAGGCCCGGGGCAGGGACTGGCGAGCAGTACTTC.

The chain has TRBV5-6 and TRBJ1-2; no clear D gene. With 1 base removed from V and 10 bases from J, the gap between germline ends came to 8 bases. The CDR3 runs 11 residues. The germline V gene encodes CDR1 SGHDT and CDR2 YYEEEE. The CDR3 bases are TGTGCCAGCAGCTTGCGTTTGGCCTACACCTTC. It translates to CASSLRLAYTF.

The chain is built from TRBV28 and TRBJ1-3; D possibly corresponds to TRBD1 (5 bases). The CDR3 has 16 residues. The V end was cut by 5 bases, the J end by 2 bases, with 16 bases between. CDR1 is MDHEN, CDR2 SYDVKM, per germline. The CDR3 sequence: CASSPWDLTTGNTIYF. The CDR3 coding sequence is TGTGCCAGCAGTCCTTGGGACCTGACAACTGGAAACACCATATATTTT.

The chain joins TRBV4-2 to TRBJ2-3; 12 positions agree with TRBD2. The germline V gene has CDR1 LGHNA and CDR2 YNFKEQ. J lost 3 bases, V lost 5 bases, and 6 bases had no gene match. The CDR3 is 16 amino acids. CDR3 amino acids: CASSLMTSGSTDTQYF. The CDR3 DNA follows: TGTGCCAGCAGCTTGATGACTAGCGGGAGTACAGATACGCAGTATTTT.

The genes are TRBV12-5 and TRBJ1-1; no clear D. CDR1 is LGHNT and CDR2 is FRNRAP in the germline V gene. Trimming stripped 7 bases from V and 1 base from J, with 16 bases between. This CDR3 contains 15 residues. The CDR3 protein is CASAPDRIPNTEAFF. The CDR3, as DNA: TGTGCTAGTGCCCCGGACCGCATACCGAACACTGAAGCTTTCTTT. Drawing the rest from reference TRBV12-5 and TRBJ1-1, the complete variable domain is DARVTQTPRHKVTEMGQEVTMRCQPILGHNTVFWYRQTMMQGLELLAYFRNRAPLDDSGMPKDRFSAEMPDATLATLKIQPSEPRDSAVYFCASAPDRIPNTEAFFGQGTRLTVV.

The chain is built from TRBV2 and TRBJ2-3; 8 bases match TRBD2. After removal of 2 bases from V and 2 bases from J, the junction contained 3 bases not matched to a gene. Germline CDR1 is SNHLY and CDR2 is FYNNEI. The CDR3 spans 15 residues. The CDR3 coding sequence is TGTGCCAGCAGTGAACTAGCGGGTATCACAGATACGCAGTATTTT. It encodes CASSELAGITDTQYF. Supplemented by reference TRBV2 and TRBJ2-3, the full variable domain reads EPEVTQTPSHQVTQMGQEVILRCVPISNHLYFYWYRQILGQKVEFLVSFYNNEISEKSEIFDDQFSVERPDGSNFTLKIRSTKLEDSAMYFCASSELAGITDTQYFGPGTRLTVL.